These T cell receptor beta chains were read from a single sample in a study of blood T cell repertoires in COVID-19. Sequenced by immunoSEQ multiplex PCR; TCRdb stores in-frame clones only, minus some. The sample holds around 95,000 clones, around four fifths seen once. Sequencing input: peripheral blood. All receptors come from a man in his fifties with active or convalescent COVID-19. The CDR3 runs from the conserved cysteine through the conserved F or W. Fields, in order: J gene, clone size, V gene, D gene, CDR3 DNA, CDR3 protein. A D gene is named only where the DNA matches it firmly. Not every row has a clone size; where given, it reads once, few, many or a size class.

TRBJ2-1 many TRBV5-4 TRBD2 TGTGCCAGCAGCGAAGGGACTAGCGGAGGGATAGCCTACAATGAGCAGTTCTTC CASSEGTSGGIAYNEQFF
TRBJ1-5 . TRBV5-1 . TGCGCCAGCAGCTTGGCGGGGCAGGGGAGTCAGCCCCAGCATTTT CASSLAGQGSQPQHF
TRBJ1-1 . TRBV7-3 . TGTGCCAGCAGCTTAGGACAGCTGAACACTGAAGCTTTCTTT CASSLGQLNTEAFF
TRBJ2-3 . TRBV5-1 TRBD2 TGCGCCAGCAGCTACGGGACTAGCGGGACGACAGATACGCAGTATTTT CASSYGTSGTTDTQYF
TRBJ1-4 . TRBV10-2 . TGCGCCAGCAGTGCGAGCGGGACATCTGGAGAAAAACTGTTTTTT CASSASGTSGEKLFF
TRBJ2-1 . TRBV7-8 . TGTGCCAGCAGCCGAGTAACGCAGGGAGGCAATGAGCAGTTCTTC CASSRVTQGGNEQFF
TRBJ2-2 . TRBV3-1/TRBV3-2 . TGTGCCAGCAGCCCTACAACAGGCGCCGGGGAGCTGTTTTTT CASSPTTGAGELFF
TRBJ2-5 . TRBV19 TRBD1 TGTGCCAGTAGTATACCATCAGGGGGCGGGTGGGAGACCCAGTACTTC CASSIPSGGGWETQYF
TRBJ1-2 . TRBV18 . TGTGCCAGCCGTTTCGGGAATTCTAACTATGGCTACACCTTC CASRFGNSNYGYTF
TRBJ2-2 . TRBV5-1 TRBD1 TGCGCCAGCAGCTCAGACAGGGGTTACACCGGGGAGCTGTTTTTT CASSSDRGYTGELFF
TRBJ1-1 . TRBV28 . TGTGCCAGCAGCATAGTGAACACTGAAGCTTTCTTT CASSIVNTEAFF
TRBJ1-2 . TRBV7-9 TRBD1 TGTGCCAGCAGCTCGGGACAGGGGTATGGCTACACCTTC CASSSGQGYGYTF
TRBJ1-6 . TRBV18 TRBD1 TGTGCCAGCTCACTTTTCCAGGGGGCGTCCCCTAATTCACCCCTCCACTTT CASSLFQGASPNSPLHF
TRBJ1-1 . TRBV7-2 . TGTGCCAGCAGCTTAGGTTCCCAGGGGTTTGCTTTCTTT CASSLGSQGFAFF
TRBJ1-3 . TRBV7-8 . TGTGCCAGCAGCGCGCTCATTCTGGGAAACACCATATATTTT CASSALILGNTIYF
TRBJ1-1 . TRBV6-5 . TGTGCCAGCGGACCGACAGCAAACACTGAAGCTTTCTTT CASGPTANTEAFF
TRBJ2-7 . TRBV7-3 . TGTGCCAGCAGCTTCGGACAGACCTACGAGCAGTACTTC CASSFGQTYEQYF
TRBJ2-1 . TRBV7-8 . TGTGCCAGCAGCTCAGGGCCAGGGAACAATGAGCAGTTCTTC CASSSGPGNNEQFF
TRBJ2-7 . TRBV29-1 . TGCAGCGTAGAAGCGGGCGGGTCCTACGAGCAGTACTTC CSVEAGGSYEQYF
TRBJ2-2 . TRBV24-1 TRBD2 TGTGCCACCAGCACAACTAGCGCCGACACCGGGGAGCTGTTTTTT CATSTTSADTGELFF
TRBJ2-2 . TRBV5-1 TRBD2 TGCGCCAGCAGCTTGGGCCTAGCGGTGAACACCGGGGAGCTGTTTTTT CASSLGLAVNTGELFF
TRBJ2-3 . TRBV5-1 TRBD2 TGCGCCAGCAGTACTAGCGCCTACACAGATACGCAGTATTTT CASSTSAYTDTQYF
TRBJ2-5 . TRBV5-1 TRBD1 TGCGCCAGCAGATCCTGGACAGGGGGGGAGACCCAGTACTTC CASRSWTGGETQYF
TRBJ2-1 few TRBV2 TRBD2 TGTGCCAGCAGTGAGGAGGGACTAGCGGGAGGGCGATACAATGAGCAGTTCTTC CASSEEGLAGGRYNEQFF
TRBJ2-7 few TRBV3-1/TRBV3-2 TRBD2 TGTGCCAGCAGCCAAGATCTAGCGGGAGCTCGCGAGCAGTACTTC CASSQDLAGAREQYF
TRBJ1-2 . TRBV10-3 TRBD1 TGTGCCATCAGTCTACCGGGACAGGGTCTCTACACCTTC CAISLPGQGLYTF
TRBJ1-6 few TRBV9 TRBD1 TGTGCCAGCAGCGAGCGACAGGGGCAGGATTCACCCCTCCACTTT CASSERQGQDSPLHF
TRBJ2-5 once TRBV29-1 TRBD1 TGCAGCGTTGAAAGGGGGACAGAAGAGACCCAGTACTTC CSVERGTEETQYF
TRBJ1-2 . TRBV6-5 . TGTGCCAGCAGTTACCCAGGGCATGGCTACACCTTC CASSYPGHGYTF
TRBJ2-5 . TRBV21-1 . TGTGCCAGCAGCAAAGTAGGGAGTAATCGGGACAGGGGCCAACCGTACCAAGAGACCCAGTACTTC CASSKVGSNRDRGQPYQETQYF
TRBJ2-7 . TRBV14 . TGTGCCAGCAGCCAAGGTTTCGAGGCTTCTGCCTACGAGCAGTACTTC CASSQGFEASAYEQYF
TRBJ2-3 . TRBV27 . TGTGCCAGCAGTTCCCCCCGGACCGGGGGTACAGATACGCAGTATTTT CASSSPRTGGTDTQYF
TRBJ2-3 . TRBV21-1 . TGTGCCAGCAGCAAATTAAGCACAGATACGCAGTATTTT CASSKLSTDTQYF
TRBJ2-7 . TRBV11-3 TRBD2 TGTGCCAGCAGCGACAGCTTCGGGTTAGCGGGTGCCTACGAGCAGTACTTC CASSDSFGLAGAYEQYF
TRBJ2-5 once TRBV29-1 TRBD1 TGCAGCGTTGCCGGGACAGGGGTAGGGACCCAGTACTTC CSVAGTGVGTQYF
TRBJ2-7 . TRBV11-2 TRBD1 TGTGCCAGCAGCTCGGACAGGGAAGACGAGCAGTACTTC CASSSDREDEQYF
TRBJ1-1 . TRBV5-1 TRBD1 TGCGCCAGCAGCTTGTCCCGTACAGGGGTGGTGACTGAAGCTTTCTTT CASSLSRTGVVTEAFF
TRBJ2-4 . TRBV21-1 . TGTGCCAGCAGCAAAGATGAGAGACTAGCGGGAGTCCGAAACATTCAGTACTTC CASSKDERLAGVRNIQYF